These T cell receptor beta chains were read from a single sample in a study of blood T cell repertoires in COVID-19. Produced via immunoSEQ multiplex PCR; TCRdb's table is partial and in-frame only. Counted here are 150,000 to 200,000 clones, around 79% occurring once; the ten biggest clones make up nearly 6%. The sequencing input was peripheral blood. Every receptor here comes from a woman aged 40 to 50 with COVID-19, enrolled during active disease. Both conserved end residues are part of each CDR3. Fields, in order: J gene, clone size, D gene, V gene, CDR3 length, CDR3 DNA, CDR3 protein. A D gene is named only where the DNA matches it firmly. Not all rows give a size; the values are once, few, many and, for expanded clones, a class.

>TRBJ2-2|few|-|TRBV5-6|13
TGTGCCAGCAGCCCGGACTGGACCGGGGAGCTGTTTTTT
CASSPDWTGELFF
>TRBJ1-2|-|-|TRBV5-6|13
TGTGCCAGCAGCTTGGAAGGGGGCTATGGCTACACCTTC
CASSLEGGYGYTF
>TRBJ1-6|-|-|TRBV10-3|13
TGTGCCATCAGTGAACAGACGAATTCACCCCTCCACTTT
CAISEQTNSPLHF
>TRBJ1-5|-|TRBD1|TRBV9|15
TGTGCCAGCAGCGTTACAGGGGGCCCCAATCAGCCCCAGCATTTT
CASSVTGGPNQPQHF
>TRBJ1-3|once|-|TRBV6-6|13
TGTGCCAGCAGTTACGCAGCGCAAAACACCATATATTTT
CASSYAAQNTIYF
>TRBJ1-5|-|TRBD1|TRBV4-1|17
TGCGCCAGCAGCCAAGAGGGGCAGGGGGGTCCCTATCGGCCCCAGCATTTT
CASSQEGQGGPYRPQHF
>TRBJ1-5|-|-|TRBV12-3/TRBV12-4|13
TGTGCCAGCAGTTTTACATGGAATCAGCCCCAGCATTTT
CASSFTWNQPQHF
>TRBJ1-2|-|-|TRBV5-6|14
TGTGCCAGCAGCTTGGAATCTTGGGCAAAGGGCTACACCTTC
CASSLESWAKGYTF
>TRBJ1-1|-|TRBD1|TRBV5-4|14
TGTGCCAGCAGCCAAGGGGACAGGGGAGCTGAAGCTTTCTTT
CASSQGDRGAEAFF
>TRBJ2-3|-|TRBD1|TRBV5-4|15
TGTGCCAGCAGCTCTCGGACAGGTTATTGGGATACGCAGTATTTT
CASSSRTGYWDTQYF